This is a list of T cell receptor beta chains from one sample in a study of blood T cell repertoires in COVID-19. Clones were sequenced by immunoSEQ multiplex PCR, and TCRdb holds only the in-frame ones, with some missing. The sample consists of 150,000 to 200,000 clones, 70% to 90% of them appearing once. The sample comprised peripheral blood. The receptors shown here come from a human donor with active or convalescent COVID-19. The donor label of this sample is uncertain. The CDR3 runs from the conserved cysteine through the conserved F or W.

CDR3: CASSSGPTDTQYF; J: TRBJ2-3; V: TRBV18
CDR3: CASSPPGGSGANVLTF; J: TRBJ2-6; V: TRBV18
CDR3: CASSSTLHYGYTF; J: TRBJ1-2; V: TRBV12-3/TRBV12-4
CDR3: CASSIVTGDYNEQFF; J: TRBJ2-1; V: TRBV19
CDR3: CASSPRLGGQGGETQYF; J: TRBJ2-5; V: TRBV19
CDR3: CASSDRARRETQYF; J: TRBJ2-5; V: TRBV18
CDR3: CATSEPAFGADTQYF; J: TRBJ2-3; V: TRBV24-1
CDR3: CSVGSGVSSYEQYF; J: TRBJ2-7; V: TRBV29-1
CDR3: CASSYRGPGASGISYNEQFF; J: TRBJ2-1; V: TRBV6-2/TRBV6-3
CDR3: CASTYLGLAGGFNTGELFF; J: TRBJ2-2; V: TRBV19
CDR3: CSVTGVVSVGGPGVETQYF; J: TRBJ2-5; V: TRBV29-1
CDR3: CASSLWTAYEQYF; J: TRBJ2-7; V: TRBV28
CDR3: CASTKNAVGNTEAFF; J: TRBJ1-1; V: TRBV2
CDR3: CASSSTGGSGNTIYF; J: TRBJ1-3; V: TRBV28
CDR3: CASTSFGRTEAFF; J: TRBJ1-1; V: TRBV19